A selection of T cell receptor beta chains follows, all from one sample in a study of T cell responses to AZD1222 COVID-19 vaccine. The data were produced by immunoSEQ multiplex PCR, yet TCRdb's version contains in-frame clones alone and is incomplete. The sample records tens of thousands of clones, approximately 90% being singletons. The specimen comprised peripheral blood, sampled on day 0 of AZD1222 vaccination. These receptors all come from an adult in good health. Each CDR3 is given with its conserved first and last residue. Clone size is stated in some rows and not others, as once, few, many or a class when expanded.

v_call: TRBV19
j_call: TRBJ1-1
clone_size: -
cdr3_aa: CASSIHGTGQGRTEAFF

v_call: TRBV3-1/TRBV3-2
j_call: TRBJ1-1
clone_size: -
cdr3_aa: CASRYRDRAMTEAFF

v_call: TRBV4-2
j_call: TRBJ1-4
clone_size: -
cdr3_aa: CASSQESTNEKLFF

v_call: TRBV3-1/TRBV3-2
j_call: TRBJ1-2
clone_size: -
cdr3_aa: CASSQDLAIGGLAYGYTF

v_call: TRBV21-1
j_call: TRBJ1-2
clone_size: -
cdr3_aa: CASSKSAVLFYGYTF

v_call: TRBV5-1
j_call: TRBJ2-7
clone_size: -
cdr3_aa: CASSLGGNSYEQYF

v_call: TRBV6-6
j_call: TRBJ2-5
clone_size: -
cdr3_aa: CASSYSRTGPLETQYF

v_call: TRBV7-8
j_call: TRBJ2-7
clone_size: -
cdr3_aa: CASSLGGRSTYEQYF

v_call: TRBV2
j_call: TRBJ2-5
clone_size: few
cdr3_aa: CASSEDLGRGQGKIYQETQYF

v_call: TRBV7-2
j_call: TRBJ2-7
clone_size: -
cdr3_aa: CASSLAGNQHEQYF

v_call: TRBV7-9
j_call: TRBJ2-1
clone_size: -
cdr3_aa: CASSSTGKEQFF

v_call: TRBV19
j_call: TRBJ1-5
clone_size: -
cdr3_aa: CASSIGDRVNQPQHF

v_call: TRBV6-1
j_call: TRBJ2-7
clone_size: once
cdr3_aa: CASSEDHRLEQYF

v_call: TRBV5-1
j_call: TRBJ1-2
clone_size: -
cdr3_aa: CASSGTTGANYGYTF

v_call: TRBV3-1/TRBV3-2
j_call: TRBJ1-2
clone_size: -
cdr3_aa: CASSPDPRGGGYTF

v_call: TRBV6-5
j_call: TRBJ2-2
clone_size: -
cdr3_aa: CASSSRRGRGAGELFF

v_call: TRBV12-3/TRBV12-4
j_call: TRBJ1-2
clone_size: -
cdr3_aa: CASSLGTNYGYTF

v_call: TRBV7-3
j_call: TRBJ2-2
clone_size: once
cdr3_aa: CASGLAGGITGELFF

v_call: TRBV24-1
j_call: TRBJ1-5
clone_size: -
cdr3_aa: CATSGGDRGLPQPQHF

v_call: TRBV19
j_call: TRBJ1-1
clone_size: -
cdr3_aa: CASSRGVNTEAFF

v_call: TRBV19
j_call: TRBJ1-3
clone_size: -
cdr3_aa: CASSQGGAGNTIYF

v_call: TRBV2
j_call: TRBJ2-3
clone_size: -
cdr3_aa: CASSERKSTDTQYF

v_call: TRBV18
j_call: TRBJ1-5
clone_size: -
cdr3_aa: CASSPQGQGLSNQPQHF

v_call: TRBV5-1
j_call: TRBJ2-2
clone_size: -
cdr3_aa: CASSGPNTGELFF

v_call: TRBV11-2
j_call: TRBJ2-6
clone_size: -
cdr3_aa: CASSLPPSSGANVLTF

v_call: TRBV18
j_call: TRBJ2-7
clone_size: once
cdr3_aa: CASSDRDSPYEQYF

v_call: TRBV6-2/TRBV6-3
j_call: TRBJ1-2
clone_size: -
cdr3_aa: CASSSLPYGYTF

v_call: TRBV6-5
j_call: TRBJ2-7
clone_size: -
cdr3_aa: CASSYSGRVHEQYF

v_call: TRBV29-1
j_call: TRBJ1-1
clone_size: once
cdr3_aa: CSVAGPRDTEAFF

v_call: TRBV11-1
j_call: TRBJ2-5
clone_size: -
cdr3_aa: CAGGVRRLYQETQYF

v_call: TRBV11-2
j_call: TRBJ1-2
clone_size: few
cdr3_aa: CASSLGRSHYGYTF

v_call: TRBV7-2
j_call: TRBJ2-1
clone_size: few
cdr3_aa: CASSLVGQGYNEQFF

v_call: TRBV2
j_call: TRBJ2-5
clone_size: -
cdr3_aa: CASTQQGQWQETQYF

v_call: TRBV6-2/TRBV6-3
j_call: TRBJ2-3
clone_size: -
cdr3_aa: CASSSSGRGNTQYF

v_call: TRBV19
j_call: TRBJ2-5
clone_size: -
cdr3_aa: CASSIVGAGTAGTQYF

v_call: TRBV18
j_call: TRBJ1-4
clone_size: -
cdr3_aa: CASSPKRDEKLFF

v_call: TRBV6-2/TRBV6-3
j_call: TRBJ1-2
clone_size: -
cdr3_aa: CASSEQGAEFGYTF

v_call: TRBV4-1
j_call: TRBJ2-7
clone_size: -
cdr3_aa: CASSQESSRGREQYF

v_call: TRBV12-3/TRBV12-4
j_call: TRBJ2-7
clone_size: -
cdr3_aa: CASSGAYEQYF

v_call: TRBV2
j_call: TRBJ1-1
clone_size: -
cdr3_aa: CASSGARANTEAFF

v_call: TRBV27
j_call: TRBJ2-3
clone_size: -
cdr3_aa: CASSPWWGRGSTDTQYF

v_call: TRBV18
j_call: TRBJ2-7
clone_size: -
cdr3_aa: CASSPRSTSYEQYF

v_call: TRBV19
j_call: TRBJ1-2
clone_size: -
cdr3_aa: CATEDRAVYGYTF

v_call: TRBV28
j_call: TRBJ1-4
clone_size: once
cdr3_aa: CASSFAPVNEKLFF

v_call: TRBV5-1
j_call: TRBJ1-1
clone_size: -
cdr3_aa: CASRIVSGGQDEAFF

v_call: TRBV7-3
j_call: TRBJ2-1
clone_size: -
cdr3_aa: CASSLSASGNNEQFF

v_call: TRBV18
j_call: TRBJ2-7
clone_size: once
cdr3_aa: CASSRHPSDYEQYF

v_call: TRBV3-1/TRBV3-2
j_call: TRBJ1-1
clone_size: -
cdr3_aa: CASSQGGANTEAFF

v_call: TRBV13
j_call: TRBJ2-3
clone_size: -
cdr3_aa: CASSRRDSQSTDTQYF